Listed here are 25 T cell receptor beta chains from one sample, sequenced in a study of T cell responses to AZD1222 COVID-19 vaccine. Only in-frame clones appear in the TCRdb table, and some are missing; sequencing was by immunoSEQ multiplex PCR. The table records tens of thousands of clones, roughly 90% of them present only once. The material was peripheral blood, obtained on day 0 of AZD1222 vaccination. The receptors were gathered from an adult in good health.

The chain carries TRBV5-5 and TRBJ1-3; possibly TRBD1 for D (6 bases). Deletions cut 4 bases from V and 5 bases from J, with 22 bases between. The length of the CDR3 is 17 residues. Germline V gene sequence: CDR1 SGHKS, CDR2 YYEKEE (reference sequence). In DNA form, the CDR3 reads TGTGCCAGCAGCCAAGGAAATCCAACGGGACAAAGAAACACCATATATTTT. Translation gives CASSQGNPTGQRNTIYF.

The chain is built from TRBV7-3 and TRBJ2-3; TRBD1 or TRBD2 may be the D gene (6 bases each). The CDR3 has 14 residues. CDR1 is SGHTA and CDR2 is FQGTGA in the germline V gene. V shed 5 bases and J shed 6 bases, with 15 bases lying between them. This CDR3 is CASSPRRGADTQYF. The CDR3 region has the DNA TGTGCCAGCAGCCCCCGGAGGGGGGCCGATACGCAGTATTTT.

The V call is TRBV11-1, the J call TRBJ2-2; D gene ambiguous. The CDR3 spans 13 residues. The germline V gene encodes CDR1 SGHAT and CDR2 FQDESV (reference sequence). Trimming pared 5 bases from V and 7 bases from J, leaving 11 bases between. CDR3 in DNA: TGTGCCAGCAGCCCCGAACCCGTCGGGGAGCTGTTTTTT. It specifies CASSPEPVGELFF.

CDR3 bases: TGTGCCAGCTCCGAGGCAGTTAACACTGAAGCTTTCTTT. Translation gives CASSEAVNTEAFF. This chain connects TRBV27 to TRBJ1-1; D unclear. CDR3 length equals 13 residues. V lost 8 bases, J lost 2 bases, and 12 bases lay in between. CDR1 and CDR2 from the germline V gene are MNHEY and SMNVEV (reference sequence).

V usage is TRBV7-9 and J usage is TRBJ2-7; no firm D call. V lost 5 bases and J 6 bases, leaving 14 bases between the germline ends. This CDR3 has 13 residues. Germline CDR1 is SEHNR and CDR2 is FQNEAQ (reference sequence). CDR3 nucleotides: TGTGCCAGCAGCCCCCTGCCAGTCGCCGAGCAGTACTTC. Protein: CASSPLPVAEQYF.

The chain combines TRBV10-3 with TRBJ2-1, with D possibly TRBD2 on 6 matching bases. The CDR3 consists of 16 residues. Trimming removed 0 bases at V and 6 bases at J, with 15 bases between. Germline CDR1 is ENHRY and CDR2 is SYGVKD. The CDR3 bases are TGTGCCATCAGTGAGTCGATCACAGCCGGGGGCAATGAGCAGTTCTTC. Residues: CAISESITAGGNEQFF.

The sample holds a few counts of this clone. The rearrangement joins TRBV27 to TRBJ2-6; unclear D gene. The CDR3 contains 13 residues. The V end lost 6 bases, the J end lost 2 bases, and 5 bases lay between the germline ends. Germline assignment: CDR1 MNHEY and CDR2 SMNVEV (reference sequence). The CDR3: CASRQTGANVLTF. The DNA of the CDR3 is TGTGCCAGCAGACAAACTGGGGCCAACGTCCTGACTTTC.

V usage is TRBV7-9 and J usage is TRBJ2-7; TRBD1 is a possible D gene (5 bases). Germline loops: CDR1 SEHNR, CDR2 FQNEAQ (reference sequence). CDR3 length equals 15 residues. The V end was cut by 4 bases, the J end by 0 bases, with 13 bases between. The DNA for the CDR3 is TGTGCCAGCAGCTCCGACAGACAGAGCTCCTACGAGCAGTACTTC. Residues: CASSSDRQSSYEQYF.

This chain joins TRBV28 and TRBJ1-5; no clear D. V dropped 5 bases and J dropped 5 bases, with 10 bases sitting between them. In germline, CDR1 is MDHEN, CDR2 SYDVKM. The CDR3 is 13 residues long. The DNA of the CDR3 is TGTGCCAGCAGTGAGGTTTCGGATCAGCCCCAGCATTTT. This codes for CASSEVSDQPQHF.

This chain links TRBV27 with TRBJ1-1, with 7 bases that match TRBD1. V shed 5 bases and J 6 bases; nucleotides not matched to a gene: 15. From germline, CDR1 is MNHEY and CDR2 SMNVEV (reference sequence). The CDR3 extends over 16 amino acids. CDR3 in amino acids: CASSPRQGIGLPEAFF. The CDR3 DNA reads as TGTGCCAGCAGTCCGAGACAGGGTATCGGCCTACCTGAAGCTTTCTTT.

This clone has more than one count but fewer than ten. The chain joins TRBV11-3 to TRBJ1-2; 7 bases line up with TRBD1. The junction had 3 bases not matched to a gene; V was cut back by 3 bases and J by 5 bases. Germline assignment: CDR1 SGHNT and CDR2 YENEEA. The CDR3 runs 13 residues. This chain's CDR3 is CASSFRDSYGYTF. The CDR3 nucleotides read TGTGCCAGCAGCTTTAGGGACAGTTATGGCTACACCTTC.

The J gene is TRBJ1-2, the V gene TRBV25-1; D gene uncertain. The ends were cut back, 5 bases at V and 0 bases at J, with 10 bases in the middle. Germline V gives CDR1 MGHDK, CDR2 SYGVNS. The CDR3 has 14 amino acids. The chain's CDR3 is CASSPDRSNYGYTF. The CDR3 nucleotides read TGTGCCAGCAGTCCGGACCGTTCTAACTATGGCTACACCTTC.

The chain links TRBV10-3 to TRBJ2-2, with D perhaps matching TRBD2 (6 bases). V was trimmed by 0 bases and J by 5 bases, leaving 10 bases between them. CDR1 is ENHRY, CDR2 SYGVKD, per germline. There are 15 residues in the CDR3. The DNA for the CDR3 is TGTGCCATCAGTGAGTCGGGCGGGACGACCGGGGAGCTGTTTTTT. This translates into CAISESGGTTGELFF.

The chain recombines TRBV5-4 with TRBJ2-7; 8 nucleotides align to TRBD1. Looked up from germline, CDR1 is SGHNT and CDR2 is YYREEE (reference sequence). CDR3 length: 16 amino acids. V lost 0 bases to trimming and J lost 3 bases; unmatched junction nucleotides: 8. CDR3 nucleotide sequence: TGTGCCAGCAGCTTGGGGGCCTGGACAGGGAACTACGAGCAGTACTTC. Protein product: CASSLGAWTGNYEQYF.

V is TRBV12-5 and J is TRBJ2-6, with TRBD1 matching 9 bases. The germline CDR1 and CDR2 sequences are LGHNT and FRNRAP. This CDR3 spans 19 amino acids. Trimming at V came to 0 bases and at J to 5 bases, leaving 11 bases not matched to a gene. The CDR3 sequence is CASGLVQGASRVRANVLTF. CDR3 in DNA: TGTGCTAGTGGTTTGGTACAGGGGGCTAGTCGGGTGAGGGCCAACGTCCTGACTTTC.

The chain links TRBV11-1 to TRBJ1-1, with D perhaps TRBD1 (6 bases). The CDR3 extends over 13 amino acids. Per the germline V gene, CDR1 is SGHAT and CDR2 is FQDESV (reference sequence). The germline V and J ends were trimmed by 3 bases and 11 bases, with 16 bases remaining between them. Here the CDR3 reads CASSFHSGQDAFF. CDR3 nucleotides: TGTGCCAGCAGCTTTCATTCGGGACAAGACGCTTTCTTT.

The V and J genes are TRBV19 and TRBJ2-7; 9 nucleotides line up with TRBD1. V was clipped by 6 bases and J by 2 bases; unmatched bases: 5. CDR1 and CDR2 (germline): LNHDA, SQIVND (reference sequence). The CDR3 covers 14 residues. CDR3 nucleotide sequence: TGTGCCAGTAGGCGGGACAGGGCGGCCTACGAGCAGTACTTC. It is translated as CASRRDRAAYEQYF.

The chain has TRBV7-6 and TRBJ2-2; 9 bases line up with TRBD2. Germline V CDR1 and CDR2: SGHVS, FNYEAQ. The trim removed 1 base at V and 4 bases at J, leaving 4 bases unmatched. The CDR3 has 16 amino acids. CDR3 nucleotide sequence: TGTGCCAGCAGCTTAGTTCGCGGGAGGGGCACCGGGGAGCTGTTTTTT. Amino acid sequence: CASSLVRGRGTGELFF.

In this sample, this clone turned up once. V gene TRBV7-2 combines with J gene TRBJ2-7; 10 nucleotides match TRBD2. After removal of 2 bases from V and 3 bases from J, the junction contained 4 bases not matched to a gene. Germline V lookup: CDR1 SGHTA, CDR2 FQGNSA. The CDR3 covers 15 residues. CDR3 loop: CASSLLAGASYEQYF. CDR3 DNA: TGTGCCAGCAGCTTACTAGCGGGAGCTAGCTACGAGCAGTACTTC.

This chain links TRBV9 with TRBJ2-7, with D tentatively TRBD1 (6 bases). The CDR3 has 16 amino acids. Germline V CDR1 and CDR2: SGDLS, YYNGEE. The V end was cut by 1 base, the J end by 1 base, with 15 bases between. The CDR3 sequence: CASSVSGHVFSYEQYF. CDR3 in DNA: TGTGCCAGCAGCGTATCGGGACATGTATTTTCCTACGAGCAGTACTTC.

The chain is built from TRBV28 and TRBJ2-5; D unresolved. CDR1 and CDR2 (germline): MDHEN, SYDVKM. Trimming shortened V by 6 bases and J by 5 bases, and 7 bases separated the two germline ends. This CDR3 is built from 11 residues. The CDR3 DNA reads TGTGCCAGCAGCATATACGAGACCCAGTACTTC. This encodes CASSIYETQYF.

This chain uses TRBV6-6 with TRBJ2-3, with TRBD1 matching 8 bases. CDR1 MNHNY and CDR2 SVGAGI come from the germline V gene (reference sequence). The junction had 6 bases not matched to a gene; V was cut back by 6 bases and J by 1 base. This CDR3 has 15 amino acids. CDR3 sequence reads: CASSRQGRGTDTQYF. CDR3 bases: TGTGCCAGCAGCCGACAGGGGCGAGGCACAGATACGCAGTATTTT.

This clone was seen a handful of times. The V and J genes are TRBV5-6 and TRBJ2-7; perhaps TRBD1 as D (5 bases). Germline CDR1 reads SGHDT; CDR2 reads YYEEEE. Trimming took off 1 base at V and 7 bases at J, with 12 bases between the two ends. The CDR3 runs 13 residues. CDR3 in DNA: TGTGCCAGCAGCTTGCAGGGTTCGCGGGAGCAGTACTTC. It is translated as CASSLQGSREQYF.

The rearrangement uses TRBV7-9 and TRBJ2-2; D is tentatively TRBD1 or TRBD2 (5 bases each). Germline lookup yields CDR1 SEHNR and CDR2 FQNEAQ (reference sequence). Trimming cost V 5 bases and J 5 bases, with 15 bases left between them. The CDR3 runs 15 residues. CDR3 region: CASSLEGRRTGELFF. In DNA form, the CDR3 reads TGTGCCAGCAGCCTCGAGGGGCGAAGGACCGGGGAGCTGTTTTTT.

The chain combines TRBV6-2 or TRBV6-3 with TRBJ1-5, with TRBD1 matching 9 bases. Germline V gives CDR1 MNHEY, CDR2 SVGEGT. Trimming removed 0 bases from V and 6 bases from J; junction bases left unmatched: 6. CDR3 length: 16 residues. The CDR3 sequence is CASSYSGQGFGQPQHF. The CDR3 nucleotides read TGTGCCAGCAGTTACTCGGGACAGGGATTTGGTCAGCCCCAGCATTTT.